This T cell receptor beta chain was obtained from a study of cytomegalovirus exposure and HLA in healthy donors. Study outcomes and limitations: The study put 150 to 200 TCR beta chains on its list as cytomegalovirus-associated.

60 Vbeta and 13 Jbeta primers were used in PCR. Repertoires were generated with immunoSEQ multiplex PCR, while TCRdb's copy carries only in-frame clones and drops some. Of 100,000 to 150,000 clones listed, around 83% are singletons. With regard to this clone: Antigen specificity is unknown.

This CDR3 contains 19 residues. J lost 0 bases, V lost 4 bases, and 12 bases had no gene match. The chain couples TRBV23-1 to TRBJ1-6; 7 bases agree with TRBD1. TRBV23-1 is labeled an ORF, and its function is uncertain. This sequence originates from a woman aged 18-29 years in good health and CMV-seropositive. Input material: PBMCs. The CDR3 reads CASSRAPGQSSSYNSPLHF. CDR3 nucleotides: TGCGCCAGCAGTCGAGCGCCGGGACAGTCTAGCTCCTATAATTCACCCCTCCACTTT.